Sequencing of this T cell receptor beta chain was carried out in a study of cytomegalovirus exposure and HLA in healthy donors. General observations from the study: Cytomegalovirus status was reportedly diagnosed by the classifier with high specificity and sensitivity.

About this clone: Its specificity is unknown.

Trimming took 0 bases from V and 3 from J, leaving 19 bases between them. The germline V gene has CDR1 SGHRS and CDR2 YFSETQ. CDR3 length equals 17 residues. Both 60 Vbeta primers and 13 Jbeta primers went into the PCR. Sequencing was performed with immunoSEQ multiplex PCR; in TCRdb, only in-frame clones are kept and a portion is missing. The sample holds over 30,000 clones; 65% to 70% are singletons and the top ten take around 10%. The source material was PBMCs. This TCR was sampled from a man aged 35 to 55 in good health and CMV-seropositive. V gene TRBV5-1 combines with J gene TRBJ2-7, with D possibly TRBD1 on 6 matching bases. This CDR3 is CASSLATGLQTGYEQYF. CDR3 in DNA: TGCGCCAGCAGCTTGGCCACAGGGCTCCAAACCGGCTACGAGCAGTACTTC.